These 3 T cell receptor beta chains came from one sample sequenced in a study of T cell changes during pregnancy in multiple sclerosis. Data came from immunoSEQ multiplex PCR; TCRdb stores just in-frame clones and leaves some out. Of approximately 60,000 clones listed, roughly 92% are singletons. The source material was CD8+ T cells from peripheral blood mononuclear cells, sampled in the third trimester of pregnancy. The source is a female donor with multiple sclerosis, enrolled in a pregnancy study.

The V call is TRBV5-1, the J call TRBJ2-2; maybe TRBD2 (5 bases). This CDR3 comprises 17 residues. V was trimmed by 1 base and J by 6 bases, leaving 19 bases between them. CDR1 and CDR2 (germline): SGHRS, YFSETQ. The chain's CDR3 is CASSLQLLPDGAGELFF. The DNA of the CDR3 is TGCGCCAGCAGCTTGCAATTGCTACCGGACGGGGCCGGGGAGCTGTTTTTT.

This clone was seen once. J is TRBJ2-3 and V is TRBV11-2; D is unclear. Germline CDR1 and CDR2: SGHAT and FQNNGV. The CDR3 sequence is 15 residues long. The V gene lost 5 bases and the J gene lost 2 bases, with 14 bases spanning the gap. For the CDR3, the DNA is TGTGCCAGCAGCCCTGGCCAGCGCGACACAGATACGCAGTATTTT. As protein: CASSPGQRDTDTQYF.

The J gene is TRBJ2-6, the V gene TRBV7-3, with 7 bases that match TRBD1. The CDR3 totals 18 residues. Germline CDR1 reads SGHTA; CDR2 reads FQGTGA. V lost 1 base to trimming and J lost 0 bases; unmatched junction nucleotides: 6. The CDR3 DNA is TGTGCCAGCAGCTTAAAGAGGACAGGCAACTCTGGGGCCAACGTCCTGACTTTC. Translating it yields CASSLKRTGNSGANVLTF.